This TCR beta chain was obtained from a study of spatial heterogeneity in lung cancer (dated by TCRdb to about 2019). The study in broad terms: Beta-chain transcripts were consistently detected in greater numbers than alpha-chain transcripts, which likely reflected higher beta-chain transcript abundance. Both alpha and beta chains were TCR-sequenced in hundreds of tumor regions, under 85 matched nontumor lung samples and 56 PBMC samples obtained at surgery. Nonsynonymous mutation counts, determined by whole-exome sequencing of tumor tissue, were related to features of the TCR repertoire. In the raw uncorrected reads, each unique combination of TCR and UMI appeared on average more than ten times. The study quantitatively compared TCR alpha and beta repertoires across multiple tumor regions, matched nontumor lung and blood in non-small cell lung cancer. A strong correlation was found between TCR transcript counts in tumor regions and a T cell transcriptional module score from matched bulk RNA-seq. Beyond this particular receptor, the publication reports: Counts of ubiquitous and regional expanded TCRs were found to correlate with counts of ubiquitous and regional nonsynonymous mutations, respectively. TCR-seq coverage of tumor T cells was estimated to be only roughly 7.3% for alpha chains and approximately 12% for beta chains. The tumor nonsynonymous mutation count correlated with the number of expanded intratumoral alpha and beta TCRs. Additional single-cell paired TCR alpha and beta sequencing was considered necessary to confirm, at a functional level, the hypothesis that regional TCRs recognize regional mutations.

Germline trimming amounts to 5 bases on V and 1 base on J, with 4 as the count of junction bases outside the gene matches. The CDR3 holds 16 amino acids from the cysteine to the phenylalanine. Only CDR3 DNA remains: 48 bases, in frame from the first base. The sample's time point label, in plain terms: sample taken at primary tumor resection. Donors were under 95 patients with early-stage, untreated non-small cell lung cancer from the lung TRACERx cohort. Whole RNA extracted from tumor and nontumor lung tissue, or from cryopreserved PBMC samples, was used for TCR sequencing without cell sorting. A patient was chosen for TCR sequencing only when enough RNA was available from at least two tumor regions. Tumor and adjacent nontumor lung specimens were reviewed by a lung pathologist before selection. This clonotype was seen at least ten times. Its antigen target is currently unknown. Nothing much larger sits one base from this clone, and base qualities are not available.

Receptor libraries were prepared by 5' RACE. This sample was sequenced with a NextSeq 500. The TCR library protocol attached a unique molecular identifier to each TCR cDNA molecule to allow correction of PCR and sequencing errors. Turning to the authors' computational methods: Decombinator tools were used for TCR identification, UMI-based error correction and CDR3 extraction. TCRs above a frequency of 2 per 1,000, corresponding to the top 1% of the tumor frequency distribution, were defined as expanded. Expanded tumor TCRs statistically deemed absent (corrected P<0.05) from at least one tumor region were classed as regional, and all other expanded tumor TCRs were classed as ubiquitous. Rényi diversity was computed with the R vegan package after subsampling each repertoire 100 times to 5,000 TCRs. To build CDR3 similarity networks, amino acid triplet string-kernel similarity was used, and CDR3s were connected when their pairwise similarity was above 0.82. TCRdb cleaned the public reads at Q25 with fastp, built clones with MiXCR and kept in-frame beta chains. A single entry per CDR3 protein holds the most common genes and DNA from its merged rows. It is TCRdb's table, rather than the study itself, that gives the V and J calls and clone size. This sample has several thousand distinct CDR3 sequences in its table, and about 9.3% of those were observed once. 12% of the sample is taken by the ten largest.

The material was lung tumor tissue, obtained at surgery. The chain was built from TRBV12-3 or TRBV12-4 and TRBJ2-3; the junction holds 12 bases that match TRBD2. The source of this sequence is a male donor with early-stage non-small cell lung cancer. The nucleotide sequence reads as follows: TGTGCCAGCAGTCCCCGGACTAGCGGGGGCACAGATACGCAGTATTTT. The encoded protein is CASSPRTSGGTDTQYF.